Below are 7 T cell receptor beta chains sequenced from a single sample in a study of type 1 and type 2 diabetes patients. The PCR template was genomic DNA. The TCR beta CDR3 region was amplified using 30 forward and 13 reverse primers. TCRdb itself ran the multiplex PCR reads through MiXCR, one entry per CDR3 protein. The sample contains 250,000 or so distinct CDR3 sequences, roughly 50% of which appear only once. The sequencing sample was made of peripheral blood mononuclear cells (PBMCs). The receptors shown here come from a man between 18 and 29 years old with type 2 diabetes.

This clonotype appeared a few times. The rearrangement joins TRBV20-1 to TRBJ2-5; 7 bases are a match to TRBD1. The CDR3 is 14 residues long. Trimming at V came to 3 bases and at J to 4 bases, leaving 8 bases not matched to a gene. Germline V gene data show CDR1 as DFQATT and CDR2 as SNEGSKA (reference sequence). DNA for the CDR3: TGCAGTGCTAGGAGGGACAGCCGGGTAGAGACCCAGTACTTC. It yields the protein CSARRDSRVETQYF.

A note on this clonotype: An end of the junction does not agree with germline; a read error may underlie this. J is TRBJ2-1 and V is TRBV7-7; TRBD2 aligns across 9 bases. Germline V gives CDR1 SSHAT, CDR2 FNYEAQ (reference sequence). The CDR3 length is 15 residues. CDR3 loop: CASSSSAGGHVEQFF. The CDR3, as DNA: TGTGCTAGCAGCTCATCGGCGGGGGGGCACGTTGAGCAGTTCTTC.

As regards this clonotype: This may come from a read error, since a much larger clone is one base off. The gene calls are TRBV10-1 and TRBJ2-7, with 9 bases lining up with TRBD1. The V gene end was trimmed by 8 bases and the J gene end by 5 bases; junction bases not matched to a gene: 13. Germline assignment: CDR1 WNHNN and CDR2 SYGVQD (reference sequence). The CDR3 extends over 15 amino acids. The CDR3 DNA reads TGCGCCAGCGGTTTTGCCGGGACAGGGCACAACGAGCAGTACTTC. Residues: CASGFAGTGHNEQYF.

This chain uses TRBV20-1 with TRBJ2-5; tentatively, D is TRBD2 (6 bases). The CDR3 extends over 14 amino acids. Trimming removed 1 base from V and 2 bases from J, with 11 bases in between. Per the germline V gene, CDR1 is DFQATT and CDR2 is SNEGSKA (reference sequence). The CDR3 DNA sequence: TGCAGTGCTAGAGTCATAGCGGAACAAGAGACCCAGTACTTC. Its protein is CSARVIAEQETQYF.

The rearrangement uses TRBV7-6 and TRBJ1-2; D may be TRBD1 (5 bases). Germline loops: CDR1 SGHVS, CDR2 FNYEAQ. The CDR3 has 13 amino acids. V was clipped by 1 base and J by 4 bases, with 7 bases between them. The CDR3 loop is CASSLGGSYGYTF. DNA of the CDR3: TGTGCCAGCAGCTTAGGGGGCAGCTATGGCTACACCTTC.

This clonotype was detected only a few times. The CDR3 region is CASSHRASRSEQYF. CDR3 in DNA: TGTGCCAGTAGTCACCGGGCCAGTAGGAGCGAGCAGTACTTC. The J gene is TRBJ2-7, the V gene TRBV19; D remains unclear. The length of the CDR3 is 14 residues. Germline CDR1 and CDR2: LNHDA and SQIVND (reference sequence). With 5 bases removed from V and 6 bases from J, the gap between germline ends came to 17 bases.

This chain uses TRBV28 with TRBJ2-5; 8 nucleotides line up with TRBD2. The J call is doubtful: the DNA matches TRBJ2-1 better. Germline CDR1 and CDR2: MDHEN and SYDVKM. CDR3 length: 16 amino acids. The CDR3 coding sequence is TGTGCCAGCAGCGGCCGGGATAGCGGGAATCGGGATGAGCAGTTCTTC. Translating it yields CASSGRDSGNRDEQFF.